The rows below give T cell receptor beta chains drawn from one sample of a study of post-analysis software for immune sequencing data. TCRdb passed the PCR reads through MiXCR, listing each CDR3 protein once. The sample records roughly 600,000 distinct CDR3 sequences, 44% being singletons. What was sequenced was blood. All receptors come from a girl aged 10 to 17 with multiple sclerosis. CDR3s include the opening cysteine and the closing phenylalanine or tryptophan. A D gene is named only where the DNA matches it firmly. Size tells how often a clone was seen (once, few, many) or the class of an expanded clone, and some rows leave it out.

V	J	D	size	DNA	CDR3
TRBV5-1	TRBJ2-5	TRBD2	.	TGCGCCAGCAGCTTGGTTGGGACCGGCGGGGGTCGAAAGACCCAGTACTTC	CASSLVGTGGGRKTQYF
TRBV7-2	TRBJ2-3	TRBD2	few	TGTGCCAGCAGCACCGGACTAGGATCAGATACGCAGTATTTT	CASSTGLGSDTQYF
TRBV29-1	TRBJ2-5	TRBD1	many	TGCAGCGTTGAAGCCCTAGGGAATCCGGGACAGTCACAAGAGACCCAGTACTTC	CSVEALGNPGQSQETQYF
TRBV7-2	TRBJ2-7	.	.	TGTGCCAGCAAAAAACAGGGCTACGAGCAGTACTTC	CASKKQGYEQYF
TRBV7-2	TRBJ2-1	.	.	TGTGCCAGCAGCTTAGTGCCGGCCCTCTCCTACAATGAGCAGTTCTTC	CASSLVPALSYNEQFF
TRBV15	TRBJ2-1	.	.	TGTGCCACCAGCAGAGGGGACTTAAAAAACAATGAGCAGTTCTTC	CATSRGDLKNNEQFF
TRBV15	TRBJ2-5	TRBD1	.	TGTGCCACCGGTCCCCGGTCAGGGGGCCAAGAGACCCAGTACTTC	CATGPRSGGQETQYF
TRBV7-9	TRBJ2-1	TRBD1	.	TGTGCCAGCAGCTTGAGACAGGGGTCCTACAATGAGCAGTTCTTC	CASSLRQGSYNEQFF
TRBV12-3/TRBV12-4	TRBJ1-2	.	.	TGTGCCAGCAGTTCGATTGGGGGGTTCCAAAGCTACGGCTACACCTTC	CASSSIGGFQSYGYTF
TRBV7-2	TRBJ2-5	TRBD2	.	TGTGCCAGCAGCTTAAGGACTAGCGGGAGCCAAGAGACCCAGTACTTC	CASSLRTSGSQETQYF
TRBV9	TRBJ2-1	.	.	TGTGCCAGCAGCGTAGCGGGGAGCCGGGGCAATGAGCAGTTCTTC	CASSVAGSRGNEQFF
TRBV12-3/TRBV12-4	TRBJ2-7	TRBD2	.	TGTGCCAGCAGCCTGGGGGACTACGTCTCCTACGAGCAGTACTTC	CASSLGDYVSYEQYF
TRBV12-3/TRBV12-4	TRBJ2-6	TRBD2	.	TGTGCCAGCGGGGCGGGACTAGCGTGGGGGGCCAACGTCCTGACTTTC	CASGAGLAWGANVLTF
TRBV7-9	TRBJ2-3	.	few	TGTGCCAGCAGCTACCGAACAGGAGATACGCAGTATTTT	CASSYRTGDTQYF
TRBV18	TRBJ2-7	.	few	TGTGCCAGCTCACCACAGGGGGGGGACGAGCAGTACTTC	CASSPQGGDEQYF
TRBV5-4	TRBJ2-3	.	.	TGTGCCAGCAGCCAAAGCACAGGTCTCACAGATACGCAGTATTTT	CASSQSTGLTDTQYF
TRBV7-6	TRBJ2-7	TRBD1	many	TGTGCCAGCAGCTACCGGGACAGTTCCTACGAGCAGTACTTC	CASSYRDSSYEQYF
TRBV11-2	TRBJ2-5	TRBD2	.	TGTGCCAGCAGCTTAGGGGGCGGGAGGGCCAGAGAGACCCAGTACTTC	CASSLGGGRARETQYF
TRBV12-3/TRBV12-4	TRBJ2-6	.	few	TGTGCCAGCAGTTTAACGGGGCTCGGGGCCAACGTCCTGACTTTC	CASSLTGLGANVLTF
TRBV10-3	TRBJ2-5	TRBD1	.	TGTGCCACCATGGACAGGGGGGGGGAGACCCAGTACTTC	CATMDRGGETQYF
TRBV7-2	TRBJ2-3	TRBD2	few	TGTGCCAGCAGGAAAACTAGCGGGAGAGGCTCAGATACGCAGTATTTT	CASRKTSGRGSDTQYF
TRBV12-3/TRBV12-4	TRBJ1-4	TRBD1	few	TGTGCCAGCAGTTTTAGTCTGGACAGGGGTAATGAAAAACTGTTTTTT	CASSFSLDRGNEKLFF
TRBV6-6	TRBJ2-5	.	.	TGTGCCAGCAGTTACACAGGGAGGGAAGAGACCCAGTACTTC	CASSYTGREETQYF
TRBV27	TRBJ2-1	.	few	TGTGCCAGCAGTTTATCAACGGGGTGGAGCGCCTACAATGAGCAGTTCTTC	CASSLSTGWSAYNEQFF
TRBV5-6	TRBJ2-7	.	.	TGTGCCAGCAGCTTGGCGACAGGTTCGAGCTCCTACGAGCAGTACTTC	CASSLATGSSSYEQYF
TRBV4-1	TRBJ2-5	.	.	TGCGCCAGCAGCCACGCCGGGGGCGGAGGAGGAGAGACCCAGTACTTC	CASSHAGGGGGETQYF
TRBV7-8	TRBJ2-7	TRBD2	.	TGTGCCAGCAGCCGTAGCGGGGGGGGCTTCTACTACGAGCAGTACTTC	CASSRSGGGFYYEQYF
TRBV2	TRBJ2-7	.	few	TGTGCCAGCACGAGGTACCAGAGGGAGCAGTACTTC	CASTRYQREQYF
TRBV12-3/TRBV12-4	TRBJ1-5	.	.	TGTGCCAGCAGTTTAGAAGGGGCGTGGAGTCAGCCCCAGCATTTT	CASSLEGAWSQPQHF
TRBV5-1	TRBJ2-5	.	few	TGCGCCAGCAGCTTGAATCCTAGCAACTCGGGGGAGCAGTACTTC	CASSLNPSNSGEQYF
TRBV12-3/TRBV12-4	TRBJ1-6	.	.	TGTGCCAGCAGCCAAGACGGGTATAATTCACCCCTCCACTTT	CASSQDGYNSPLHF
TRBV10-3	TRBJ2-1	TRBD2	.	TGTGCCATCAAGCGGGAGGGCCGTTCCTACAATGAGCAGTTCTTC	CAIKREGRSYNEQFF
TRBV20-1	TRBJ2-7	.	.	TGCAGTGCTCTTATGACAGCCTCCTACGAGCAGTACTTC	CSALMTASYEQYF
TRBV19	TRBJ2-7	TRBD2	few	TGTGCCAGTGGCGCATCGGGACTAGCGGGGGGTGAACAGTACTTC	CASGASGLAGGEQYF
TRBV12-3/TRBV12-4	TRBJ2-3	.	.	TGTGCCTGCAGTTTACGTGGGAGCACAGATACGCAGTATTTT	CACSLRGSTDTQYF
TRBV12-3/TRBV12-4	TRBJ2-1	.	few	TGTGCCAGCAGTTTTTCGGCTGATTCCTACAATGAGCAGTTCTTC	CASSFSADSYNEQFF
TRBV4-2	TRBJ2-7	TRBD2	few	TGTGCCAGCAGCCACGATAAAGGACTAGCGGGATCCTACGAGCAGTACTTC	CASSHDKGLAGSYEQYF
TRBV5-4	TRBJ1-1	.	.	TGTGCCAGCAGCTTGGTCGGCAGGATGAACACTGAAGCTTTCTTT	CASSLVGRMNTEAFF
TRBV5-1	TRBJ2-5	.	.	TGCGCCAGCAGAGTGGGCCAAGAGACCCAGTACTTC	CASRVGQETQYF
TRBV12-3/TRBV12-4	TRBJ2-2	.	.	TGTGCCAGCAGTTTATTCCCCCGGGAGCTGTTTTTT	CASSLFPRELFF
TRBV6-6	TRBJ1-2	TRBD1	.	TGTGCCAGCAGTTACAGGGGGCGGGTTGACTATGGCTACACCTTC	CASSYRGRVDYGYTF